This is a list of T cell receptor beta chains from one sample in a study of cytomegalovirus exposure and HLA in healthy donors. The repertoire was sequenced with immunoSEQ multiplex PCR; TCRdb's copy has only in-frame clones and lacks some. Altogether about 110,000 clones are present, 75% to 80% being singletons, with the ten largest covering 1.3%. The sequenced sample was PBMCs. These receptors all stem from a woman under 40 in good health and CMV-seronegative. Each CDR3 is given with its conserved first and last residue. The D gene is left open where the match is weak. Size is stated for part of the rows, as once, few or many counts, or as a class when the clone is expanded.

CDR3	DNA	size	V	J	D
CASSEVGRGRTNEKLFF	TGTGCCAGCAGTGAAGTCGGTAGGGGTAGGACTAATGAAAAACTGTTTTTT	few	TRBV2	TRBJ1-4	NA
CASSYSSLAVYNEQFF	TGTGCCAGCAGTTACTCGAGCCTAGCGGTCTACAATGAGCAGTTCTTC	NA	TRBV6-5	TRBJ2-1	TRBD2
CASSRDRTYEQYF	TGTGCCAGCTCACGGGACAGAACCTACGAGCAGTACTTC	few	TRBV18	TRBJ2-7	TRBD1
CASSRSGTAKNIQYF	TGTGCCAGCAGTAGATCCGGGACAGCAAAAAACATTCAGTACTTC	NA	TRBV6-5	TRBJ2-4	TRBD1
CASSQGPTTLSYGYTF	TGCGCCAGCAGCCAAGGTCCAACGACATTGTCCTATGGCTACACCTTC	NA	TRBV4-1	TRBJ1-2	NA
CASSRDYEQYF	TGTGCCAGCAGCCGCGACTACGAGCAGTACTTC	NA	TRBV6-6	TRBJ2-7	NA
CASSQVHLGDSTQYF	TGCGCCAGCAGCCAAGTTCACCTCGGGGACAGTACGCAGTATTTT	NA	TRBV4-1	TRBJ2-3	TRBD1
CASSLANDNTGELFF	TGTGCCAGCAGCCTAGCTAATGATAACACCGGGGAGCTGTTTTTT	NA	TRBV4-2	TRBJ2-2	NA
CASSLQGDQETQYF	TGTGCCAGCAGCTTACAGGGGGACCAAGAGACCCAGTACTTC	NA	TRBV5-6	TRBJ2-5	TRBD1
CASSQDRGGSIKNIQYF	TGCGCCAGCAGCCAAGACAGAGGGGGATCTATAAAAAACATTCAGTACTTC	NA	TRBV4-1	TRBJ2-4	NA
CASSFLGTSGNNEQFF	TGCGCCAGCAGCTTTTTAGGGACTAGCGGAAACAATGAGCAGTTCTTC	NA	TRBV5-1	TRBJ2-1	TRBD2
CASRYAPGQANSYSNQPQHF	TGCGCCAGCAGATACGCTCCGGGACAGGCGAACTCTTATAGCAATCAGCCCCAGCATTTT	NA	TRBV10-1	TRBJ1-5	TRBD1
CASQAARGGNTEAFF	TGTGCCAGCCAAGCGGCCCGGGGGGGGAACACTGAAGCTTTCTTT	NA	TRBV28	TRBJ1-1	NA
CASSTAGANEKLFF	TGTGCCAGCTCGACAGCAGGGGCTAATGAAAAACTGTTTTTT	once	TRBV18	TRBJ1-4	NA
CASSFDRGDTEAFF	TGTGCCAGCAGCTTCGACAGGGGGGACACTGAAGCTTTCTTT	NA	TRBV7-2	TRBJ1-1	TRBD1
CASSTLGQGNSPLHF	TGTGCCAGCAGTACCCTTGGACAGGGGAATTCACCCCTCCACTTT	NA	TRBV6-6	TRBJ1-6	TRBD1
CASSLVLAGQAEAFF	TGCGCCAGCAGCTTGGTATTGGCAGGGCAGGCTGAAGCTTTCTTT	NA	TRBV5-1	TRBJ1-1	NA
CASSRVGAGDNEQFF	TGCGCCAGCAGTAGAGTGGGAGCCGGGGATAATGAGCAGTTCTTC	NA	TRBV5-1	TRBJ2-1	NA
CASTLSGGAGDTQYF	TGCGCCAGTACCCTCAGCGGGGGGGCCGGAGATACGCAGTATTTT	medium-sized	TRBV5-1	TRBJ2-3	TRBD2
CASSPDRYLTMATPSVINTF	NA	NA	TRBV2	TRBJ1-2	NA
CASSPSYEQYF	TGTGCCAGCAGCCCCAGCTACGAGCAGTACTTC	NA	TRBV11-2	TRBJ2-7	NA
CASSQLLAGGIGELFF	TGCGCCAGCAGCCAATTACTAGCGGGAGGGATCGGGGAGCTGTTTTTT	NA	TRBV4-3	TRBJ2-2	TRBD2
CASSQAGGRVQYF	TGTGCCAGTAGTCAGGCGGGGGGGCGCGTCCAGTACTTC	NA	TRBV19	TRBJ2-5	TRBD2
CASSPQREPYEQYF	TGTGCCAGTAGTCCTCAGCGGGAGCCCTACGAGCAGTACTTC	NA	TRBV19	TRBJ2-7	TRBD2
CASSSRKESTGSSYEQYF	TGTGCCAGCAGCTCACGTAAAGAATCGACAGGTTCCTCCTACGAGCAGTACTTC	NA	TRBV7-9	TRBJ2-7	NA
CASSSRGLTDTQYF	TGTGCCAGCAGCTCTAGGGGATTGACAGATACGCAGTATTTT	few	TRBV5-6	TRBJ2-3	NA
CASSYGDGNNQPQHF	TGTGCCAGCAGTTACGGTGACGGGAACAATCAGCCCCAGCATTTT	NA	TRBV6-5	TRBJ1-5	NA
CASSYRGHNYGYTF	TGTGCCAGCAGTTACAGGGGACACAACTATGGCTACACCTTC	NA	TRBV6-6	TRBJ1-2	NA
CASSPGAGLVIEQFF	TGCGCCAGCAGCCCCGGGGCGGGACTTGTGATTGAGCAGTTCTTC	few	TRBV4-3	TRBJ2-1	NA
CAWSTGTSSEQFF	TGTGCCTGGAGCACCGGGACTAGCAGTGAGCAGTTCTTC	NA	TRBV30	TRBJ2-1	TRBD2
CASSHGKGLNTEAFF	TGTGCCAGCAGCCACGGGAAGGGTTTGAACACTGAAGCTTTCTTT	NA	TRBV6-5	TRBJ1-1	NA
CAISVTSGIDTGELFF	TGTGCCATCAGTGTTACTAGCGGGATAGACACCGGGGAGCTGTTTTTT	NA	TRBV10-3	TRBJ2-2	TRBD2
CATIGHSGNTIYF	TGTGCCACCATCGGACACTCTGGAAACACCATATATTTT	NA	TRBV19	TRBJ1-3	NA
CASSETPSVYEQYF	TGTGCCAGCAGTGAAACCCCTAGCGTGTACGAGCAGTACTTC	once	TRBV6-1	TRBJ2-7	NA
CASSHRDRGATGELFF	TGTGCCAGCAGCCACCGTGACAGGGGGGCGACCGGGGAGCTGTTTTTT	once	TRBV4-2	TRBJ2-2	TRBD1
CASSLAGADEQFF	TGTGCCAGCAGCCTTGCAGGGGCAGATGAGCAGTTCTTC	few	TRBV27	TRBJ2-1	NA